This entry concerns a single T cell receptor (beta chain). The antigen remains undetermined. The V gene lost 4 bases and the J gene lost 0 bases, with 14 bases spanning the gap. CDR1 is MGHRA and CDR2 is YSYEKL in the germline V gene. CDR3 length: 16 amino acids. The sample belongs to a study of cytomegalovirus exposure and HLA in healthy donors. General study findings and limits: Owing to their indistinguishability, certain V segments, notably TRBV6-2 and TRBV6-3, were excluded.

PCR involved 60 Vbeta and 13 Jbeta primers. The table came from immunoSEQ multiplex PCR; TCRdb's copy has only in-frame clones and leaves some out. Here the sample spans around 210,000 clones, 78% being singletons. The chain joins TRBV4-1 to TRBJ2-3, with a possible D match to TRBD2 (6 bases). The clonotype originates from a boy aged 10-17 years in good health and CMV-seronegative. Sequenced input: PBMCs. CDR3 nucleotides: TGCGCCAGCAGCCCTAGTGGCGGGACTAGCACAGATACGCAGTATTTT. It specifies CASSPSGGTSTDTQYF.